One and the same sample provided the 4 T cell receptor beta chains below, sequenced in a study of T cells after yellow fever vaccination (dated by TCRdb to the late 2010s). This specimen's treatment or condition label, interpreted: live attenuated yellow fever vaccine strain. The library was produced with 5' RACE. Sequencing instrument: Illumina NovaSeq 6000. The public reads were run again by TCRdb, first through fastp at Q25 and then through MiXCR, and only productive beta chains were kept. Each entry is one CDR3 protein sequence, shown with its most common DNA and genes. The sample includes about 120,000 distinct CDR3 sequences, with about 8.4% observed a single time. The ten largest clones capture under 40% of the sample. The material sequenced was CD8+ T cells sorted from PBMCs, taken on the day of the yellow fever booster vaccination. Every receptor here comes from a man younger than 35 who received the YFV17D yellow fever vaccine.

This clonotype was counted only a few times. This chain connects TRBV5-1 to TRBJ2-7, with a possible D match to TRBD2 (5 bases). The CDR3 covers 15 residues. CDR1 is SGHRS, CDR2 YFSETQ, per germline. V was clipped by 4 bases and J by 7 bases, with 21 bases between them. CDR3 protein: CASSDKVDGTGEQYF. The CDR3 DNA reads as TGCGCCAGCAGCGATAAGGTCGACGGCACGGGGGAGCAGTACTTC.

The chain uses TRBV11-2 and TRBJ2-1, with TRBD2 identical over 12 bases. The V segment lost 5 bases and the J segment 4 bases; nucleotides outside the gene matches: 6. This CDR3 has 16 residues. Germline V gene lookup returns CDR1 SGHAT and CDR2 FQNNGV. The CDR3 region is CASSPRTSGGYNEQFF. In DNA form, the CDR3 reads TGTGCCAGCAGCCCCAGAACTAGCGGGGGGTACAATGAGCAGTTCTTC.

The chain links TRBV15 to TRBJ2-3, with 7 bases lining up with TRBD1. With V trimmed by 1 base and J by 2 bases, 6 bases remained unmatched. The CDR3 is 16 amino acids. Germline CDR1 and CDR2: LNHNV and YYDKDF (reference sequence). For the CDR3, the DNA is TGTGCCACCAGCAGAGGTGAGGGGGCAGTCACAGATACGCAGTATTTT. Translation gives CATSRGEGAVTDTQYF. The full variable domain, in which reference TRBV15 and TRBJ2-3 provide the parts outside the CDR3, is DAMVIQNPRYQVTQFGKPVTLSCSQTLNHNVMYWYQQKSSQAPKLLFHYYDKDFNNEADTPDNFQSRRPNTSFCFLDIRSPGLGDTAMYLCATSRGEGAVTDTQYFGPGTRLTVL.

There are a few counts of this clonotype. V is TRBV7-9 and J is TRBJ2-5, with 10 bases matching TRBD1. Germline V CDR1 and CDR2: SEHNR, FQNEAQ (reference sequence). This CDR3 has 16 residues. Trimming removed 5 bases from V and 2 bases from J; junction bases left unmatched: 8. CDR3 bases: TGTGCCAGCAGCAACCGGGACAGGGGTGCTCAAGAGACCCAGTACTTC. The encoded protein is CASSNRDRGAQETQYF.